The 13 T cell receptor beta chains reported below all come from one sample, sequenced in a study of cytomegalovirus exposure and HLA in healthy donors (dated 2017 in TCRdb). Preparation of the library involved the immunoSEQ multiplex PCR assay. For the multiplex PCR, a mixture combining 60 forward primers for TCR Vbeta segments and 13 reverse primers for TCR Jbeta segments was used. TCRdb retrieved this table from immuneACCESS and kept in-frame rearrangements only. Not all clones are present; in checked studies, unresolved V genes account for under half, and no reason is known for the remainder. The sample includes 150,000 or so clones, with more than 60% observed a single time. Jointly, the top ten make up around 13% of the sample. Sequencing was performed on PBMCs. These receptors were collected from a man aged 35 to 55 in good health and CMV-seropositive.

This clone showed up just once. The rearrangement links TRBV28 to TRBJ1-2, with D possibly TRBD1 on 5 matching bases. The CDR3 spans 13 residues. Germline CDR1 reads MDHEN; CDR2 reads SYDVKM. V was trimmed by 10 bases and J by 3 bases, leaving 15 bases between them. CDR3 protein: CATGGRGHYGYTF. CDR3 coding DNA: TGTGCCACCGGGGGGAGAGGACACTATGGCTACACCTTC.

The rearrangement links TRBV11-2 to TRBJ1-2, with unresolved D. The CDR3 contains 13 residues. Per the germline V gene, CDR1 is SGHAT and CDR2 is FQNNGV. V was shortened by 5 bases and J by 4 bases, with 11 bases between the two germline ends. The CDR3: CASSPQPFYGYTF. In DNA, the CDR3 is TGTGCCAGCAGCCCACAACCCTTCTATGGCTACACCTTC.

This chain connects TRBV2 to TRBJ1-6; TRBD1 agrees at 8 bases. The CDR3 has 12 residues. V lost 6 bases and J lost 13; bases outside the gene matches: 5. CDR1 is SNHLY, CDR2 FYNNEI, per germline. The CDR3 loop is CASRDRAYPLHF. Here the CDR3 DNA reads TGTGCCAGCAGGGACAGGGCCTACCCCCTCCACTTT.

The chain links TRBV2 to TRBJ1-1, with D maybe TRBD1 (5 bases). The CDR3 has 15 residues. V was cut by 5 bases and J by 2 bases, with 15 bases left in between. Germline V gene sequence: CDR1 SNHLY, CDR2 FYNNEI. The CDR3 DNA follows: TGTGCCAGCAGTCGGCCGCCAGGGCAAAACACTGAAGCTTTCTTT. Residues: CASSRPPGQNTEAFF.

This clone was picked up one time. The CDR3 DNA follows: TGTGCCATCAGAGACAGGAGCCCGAACACTGAAGCTTTCTTT. Residues: CAIRDRSPNTEAFF. The V and J genes are TRBV10-3 and TRBJ1-1, with D possibly being TRBD1 (6 bases). The V gene lost 6 bases and the J gene lost 1 base, with 12 bases spanning the gap. CDR3 length: 14 residues. Germline CDR1 is ENHRY and CDR2 is SYGVKD.

This clone came up a few times. This chain joins TRBV25-1 and TRBJ1-2; perhaps TRBD1 as D (5 bases). This CDR3 has 13 amino acids. CDR1 is MGHDK and CDR2 is SYGVNS in the germline V gene. Trimming shortened V by 6 bases and J by 2 bases, and 10 bases separated the two germline ends. CDR3 region: CASSAGPNYGYTF. The CDR3, as DNA: TGTGCCAGCAGCGCGGGACCGAACTATGGCTACACCTTC.

V usage is TRBV7-8 and J usage is TRBJ2-2; TRBD2 matches at 8 bases. Trimming took 5 bases from V and 4 from J; bases not matched to a gene: 9. CDR1 is SGHVS, CDR2 FQNEAQ, per germline. There are 16 residues in the CDR3. The CDR3 DNA reads TGTGCCAGCAGCCGGGAGCGGGAGCGAAGCACCGGGGAGCTGTTTTTT. Amino acid sequence: CASSRERERSTGELFF.

The V and J genes are TRBV19 and TRBJ2-5; D ambiguous. The J call could be wrong; TRBJ2-7 is a better fit for the DNA end. The CDR3 length is 12 residues. Germline-derived CDR1 and CDR2 are LNHDA and SQIVND (reference sequence). The CDR3: CASSLNNYEQYF. DNA for the CDR3: TGTGCCAGTAGTTTGAACAACTACGAGCAGTACTTC.

The chain combines TRBV29-1 with TRBJ2-7; possible D gene TRBD1, 6 bases. The CDR3 runs 12 residues. Per the germline V gene, CDR1 is SQVTM and CDR2 is ANQGSEA. The germline V and J ends were trimmed by 1 base and 4 bases, with 8 bases remaining between them. The CDR3 sequence is CSVEGDKYEQYF. The DNA of the CDR3 is TGCAGCGTTGAAGGGGACAAATACGAGCAGTACTTC.

V gene TRBV29-1 combines with J gene TRBJ2-7; the D gene is possibly TRBD1 (6 bases). Germline CDR1 and CDR2: SQVTM and ANQGSEA. Trimming took off 5 bases at V and 3 bases at J, with 17 bases between the two ends. This CDR3 region has 14 residues. The CDR3 DNA reads TGCAGCGTTTCCCCTCAGGGGCCTAACTACGAGCAGTACTTC. This encodes CSVSPQGPNYEQYF.

J is TRBJ2-1 and V is TRBV4-1; TRBD2 agrees at 8 bases. The germline V gene encodes CDR1 MGHRA and CDR2 YSYEKL. This CDR3 has 17 amino acids. V shed 0 bases, J shed 5 bases, and the junction held 9 bases outside the gene matches. The CDR3 here is CASSQENAREGDNEQFF. CDR3 in DNA: TGCGCCAGCAGCCAAGAGAATGCCCGGGAGGGAGACAATGAGCAGTTCTTC.

The rearrangement uses TRBV28 and TRBJ1-2; D is uncertain. Germline CDR1 and CDR2: MDHEN and SYDVKM. The V and J ends lost 5 bases and 4 bases respectively, with 26 bases between them. The CDR3 contains 18 residues. The CDR3 DNA reads as TGTGCCAGCAGTAATCCTGGGAGGAGGTACGGGGAATTCTATGGCTACACCTTC. Its protein is CASSNPGRRYGEFYGYTF.

The chain uses TRBV28 and TRBJ2-7; tentative D call: TRBD1 (7 bases). The CDR3 totals 14 residues. Deletions cut 5 bases from V and 3 bases from J, with 14 bases between. Germline V gives CDR1 MDHEN, CDR2 SYDVKM. Written as DNA, the CDR3 is TGTGCCAGCAGTGGGGGCGGGACAGTCTACGAGCAGTACTTC. This codes for CASSGGGTVYEQYF.